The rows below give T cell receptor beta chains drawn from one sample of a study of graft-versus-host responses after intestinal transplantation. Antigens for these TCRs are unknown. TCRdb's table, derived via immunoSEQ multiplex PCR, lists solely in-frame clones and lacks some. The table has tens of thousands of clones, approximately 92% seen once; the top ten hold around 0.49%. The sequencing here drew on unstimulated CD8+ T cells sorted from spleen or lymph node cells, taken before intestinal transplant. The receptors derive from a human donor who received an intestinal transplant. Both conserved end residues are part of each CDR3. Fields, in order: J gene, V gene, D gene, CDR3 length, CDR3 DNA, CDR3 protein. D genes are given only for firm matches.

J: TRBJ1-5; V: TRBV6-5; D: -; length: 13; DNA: TGTGCCAGCAGTGATGTGGGGCCTCAGCCCCAGCATTTT; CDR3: CASSDVGPQPQHF
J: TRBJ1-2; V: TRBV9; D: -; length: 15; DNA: TGTGCCAGCAGCGTAGATACAGGGTCTAACTATGGCTACACCTTC; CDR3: CASSVDTGSNYGYTF
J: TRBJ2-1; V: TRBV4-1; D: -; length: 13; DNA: TGCGCCAGCAGCCAAGTTGAGAGAAATGAGCAGTTCTTC; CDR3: CASSQVERNEQFF
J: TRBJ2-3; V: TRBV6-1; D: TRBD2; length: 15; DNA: TGTGCCAGCAGTGTTTTAGCGGGAGGCACAGATACGCAGTATTTT; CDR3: CASSVLAGGTDTQYF
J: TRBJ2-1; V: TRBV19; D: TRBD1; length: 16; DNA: TGTGCCAGTAACCCGGGACAGGGACCCTCCTACAATGAGCAGTTCTTC; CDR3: CASNPGQGPSYNEQFF
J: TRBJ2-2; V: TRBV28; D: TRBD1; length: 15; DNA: TGTGCCAGCAGTCCATGGACAGGTTCTTTCGGGGAGCTGTTTTTT; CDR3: CASSPWTGSFGELFF
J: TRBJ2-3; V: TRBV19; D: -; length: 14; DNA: TGTGCCAGTAGTATCATAGCGCCCGCAGATACGCAGTATTTT; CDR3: CASSIIAPADTQYF
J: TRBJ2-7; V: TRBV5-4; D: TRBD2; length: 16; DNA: TGTGCCAGCAGCTTTGGCGCGGGAGGGCCCTCGGGGGAGCAGTACTTC; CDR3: CASSFGAGGPSGEQYF
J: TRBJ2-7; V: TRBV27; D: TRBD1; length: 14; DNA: TGTGCCAGCAGTTTTGAGGGGGCCACCTACGAGCAGTACTTC; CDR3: CASSFEGATYEQYF
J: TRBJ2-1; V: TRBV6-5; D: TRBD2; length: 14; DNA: TGTGCCAGCAGCCGGACTAGCTCCTACAATGAGCAGTTCTTC; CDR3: CASSRTSSYNEQFF
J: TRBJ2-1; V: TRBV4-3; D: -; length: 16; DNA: TGCGCCAGCAGCCAAGATTTCCTAAGCTCCTACAATGAGCAGTTCTTC; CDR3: CASSQDFLSSYNEQFF
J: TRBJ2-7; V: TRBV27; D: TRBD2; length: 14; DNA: TGTGCCAGCGGCGAAGGACTAGCGGATTACGAGCAGTACTTC; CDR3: CASGEGLADYEQYF
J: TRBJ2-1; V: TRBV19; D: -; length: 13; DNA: TGTGCCAGCGCCCCGACAGTCTACAATGAGCAGTTCTTC; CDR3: CASAPTVYNEQFF
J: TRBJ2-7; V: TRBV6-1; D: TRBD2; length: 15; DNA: TGTGCCAGCAATGAACTAGCGGGGGGGCCGTACGAGCAGTACTTC; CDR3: CASNELAGGPYEQYF